A selection of T cell receptor beta chains follows, all from one sample in a study of response to subunit inactivated influenza vaccine. TCRdb recomputed calls from the RT-PCR reads with MiXCR, one row per CDR3 protein. The sample lists around 790,000 distinct CDR3 sequences, approximately 21% occurring once. The starting material was PBMCs from blood, obtained more than 4 days after vaccination. The receptors were gathered from a man between 45 and 60 years old who received an inactivated influenza vaccine. Each CDR3 is given with its conserved first and last residue. The D gene is left open where the match is weak. Clone size is given for some rows only: seen once, a few or many times, or a class if the clone is expanded.

V gene	clone size	D gene	J gene	CDR3 protein	CDR3 DNA
TRBV5-1	.	.	TRBJ2-3	CASSFVDRVTDTQYF	TGCGCCAGCAGCTTTGTAGATCGGGTCACAGATACGCAGTATTTT
TRBV27	few	.	TRBJ2-1	CASSFDVPSYNEQFF	TGTGCCAGCAGTTTTGATGTGCCTTCCTACAATGAGCAGTTCTTC
TRBV3-1	few	TRBD2	TRBJ2-7	CASSRAWTSGGTYEQYF	TGTGCCAGCAGCCGAGCGTGGACTAGCGGGGGCACCTACGAGCAGTACTTC
TRBV29-1	few	TRBD2	TRBJ2-5	CSASGGTKETQYF	TGCTCTGCTAGCGGGGGGACCAAGGAGACCCAGTACTTC
TRBV5-1	few	.	TRBJ1-3	CASSPQGPRNTIYF	TGCGCCAGCAGCCCGCAGGGCCCGCGAAACACCATATATTTT
TRBV6-4	.	TRBD2	TRBJ2-5	CASSDLRGLAVQGTQYF	TGTGCCAGCAGTGACCTACGGGGACTAGCGGTCCAGGGGACCCAGTACTTC
TRBV5-6	few	TRBD1	TRBJ2-5	CASSSLLDRVQETQYF	TGTGCCAGCAGCTCTCTACTGGACAGGGTCCAAGAGACCCAGTACTTC
TRBV5-6	.	.	TRBJ2-1	CASSRGASYNEQFF	TGTGCCAGCAGCCGGGGGGCATCCTACAATGAGCAGTTCTTC
TRBV12-3/TRBV12-4	.	.	TRBJ2-7	CASSRSQNYEQYF	TGTGCCAGCAGTCGATCACAGAACTACGAGCAGTACTTC
TRBV20-1	.	.	TRBJ1-2	CSATNRNYGYTF	TGCAGTGCCACGAACAGAAACTATGGCTACACCTTC
TRBV11-1	.	TRBD1	TRBJ2-5	CASSTRQGGETQYF	TGTGCCAGCAGCACGAGACAGGGCGGGGAGACCCAGTACTTC
TRBV25-1	many	.	TRBJ1-2	CASSYQSYGYTF	TGTGCCAGCAGTTATCAGAGCTATGGCTACACCTTC
TRBV20-1	few	TRBD1	TRBJ1-6	CSARDPLQGEGSPLHF	TGCAGTGCTAGAGACCCCCTTCAGGGGGAGGGTTCACCCCTCCACTTT
TRBV20-1	few	TRBD2	TRBJ2-7	CSAVAGGRGRYEQYF	TGCAGTGCGGTAGCGGGGGGGCGAGGACGCTACGAGCAGTACTTC
TRBV20-1	many	TRBD2	TRBJ2-5	CSARDQASGSFQRETQYF	TGCAGTGCTAGAGATCAGGCTAGCGGGAGTTTCCAACGGGAGACCCAGTACTTC
TRBV20-1	few	.	TRBJ2-3	CSASGHLRGADTQYF	TGCAGTGCTAGTGGACACCTGAGGGGCGCAGATACGCAGTATTTT
TRBV24-1	.	.	TRBJ2-1	CATTGNGNEQFF	TGTGCCACCACCGGCAATGGGAATGAGCAGTTCTTC